Presented here are 2 T cell receptor beta chains from one specimen sequenced in a study of T-cell memory formation after mild COVID-19. A single record per CDR3 protein comes from TCRdb applying MiXCR to the 5' RACE reads. The profile covers about 600,000 distinct CDR3 sequences, with about 20% appearing a single time and roughly 8.1% taken by the ten largest. Sequencing was carried out using PBMCs or a T cell subset sorted from them (not recorded which). The receptors come from an adult woman who had mild COVID-19 (a few samples of this study predate the infection). Cell type and time point are not known.

J is TRBJ2-1 and V is TRBV18; 9 bases fit TRBD1. CDR1 is KGHSH and CDR2 is LQKENI in the germline V gene. This CDR3 has 15 residues. V was clipped by 1 base and J by 4 bases; unmatched bases: 2. CDR3 amino acids: CASSPQGTGYNEQFF. CDR3 nucleotide sequence: TGTGCCAGCTCACCACAAGGGACAGGGTACAATGAGCAGTTCTTC.

The chain joins TRBV6-2 or TRBV6-3 to TRBJ2-3; D perhaps matches TRBD2 (5 bases). The CDR3 sequence is 14 residues long. The germline V gene has CDR1 MNHEY and CDR2 SVGEGT. V lost 8 bases and J lost 0, with 12 bases in between. The CDR3 spells CASSRGFSTDTQYF. The CDR3 DNA reads as TGTGCCAGCTCGAGAGGGTTTAGCACAGATACGCAGTATTTT.